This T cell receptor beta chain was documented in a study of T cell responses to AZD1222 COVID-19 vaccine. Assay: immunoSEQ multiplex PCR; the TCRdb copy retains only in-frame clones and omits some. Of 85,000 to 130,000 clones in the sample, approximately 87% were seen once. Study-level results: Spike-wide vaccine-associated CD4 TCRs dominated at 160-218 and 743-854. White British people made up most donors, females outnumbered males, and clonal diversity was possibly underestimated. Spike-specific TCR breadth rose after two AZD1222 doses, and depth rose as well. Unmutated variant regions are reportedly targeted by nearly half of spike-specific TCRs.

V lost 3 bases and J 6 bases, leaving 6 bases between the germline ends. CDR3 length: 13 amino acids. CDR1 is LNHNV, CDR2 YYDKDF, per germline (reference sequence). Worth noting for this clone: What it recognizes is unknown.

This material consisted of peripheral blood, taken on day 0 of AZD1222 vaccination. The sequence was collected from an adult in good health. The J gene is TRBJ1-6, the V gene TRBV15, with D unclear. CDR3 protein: CATSRDLNSPLHF. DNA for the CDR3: TGTGCCACCAGCAGGGACCTTAATTCACCCCTCCACTTT.